This TCR beta chain was identified in a study of blood T cell repertoires in COVID-19. Study-wide background: From the United States, Italy and Spain came samples of acute and convalescent COVID-19. T cells, B-cell-depleted T cells, or PBMCs provided the cDNA or gDNA that served as material.

This clone was observed a single time. The CDR3 is made up of 15 amino acids. Germline loops: CDR1 SGHTA, CDR2 FQGNSA. V lost 1 base and J lost 5, with 9 bases in between. How the authors handled the data: Cell counts per sample came from amplifying reference gene primers. Sequencing was performed with immunoSEQ multiplex PCR; in TCRdb, only in-frame clones are kept and a portion is missing. D and trimming were read from the DNA, whereas the V and J calls and clone size are those reported in that table. The sample has around 180,000 clones, about 87% seen once. This TCR derives from a man in his sixties with acute or convalescent COVID-19. The sample was peripheral blood. This chain uses TRBV7-2 with TRBJ1-6, with no clear D. The CDR3 bases are TGTGCCAGCAGCTTAGTGGTAACGGATAATTCACCCCTCCACTTT. Translated, it gives CASSLVVTDNSPLHF.